This T cell receptor beta chain was recovered during a study of siplizumab effects on memory and regulatory T cells. Broader study findings: Researchers could not give a naive or memory phenotype to roughly 80-96% of proliferating CD4+ or CD8+ clones. The drug siplizumab significantly decreased the alloreactive sequences that could be traced to unstimulated CD4+ memory cells. The apparent diversity of naive T cells exceeded that of memory cells, and naive T cells seemed to make a major contribution to the alloresponse.

Per sample, the assay covered approximately 91,000 TCR templates. Profiling relied on immunoSEQ multiplex PCR, and the TCRdb table lists in-frame clones only, not all of them. Of more than 85,000 clones in the sample, roughly 90% were seen once. As to this clone: Antigen: not known.

The specimen sequenced was CD4+ T cells sorted from blood. The sequence was obtained from a human donor in good health.

CDR3 sequence reads: CASSGAGGPETQYF. Here the CDR3 DNA reads TGTGCCAGCAGCGGAGCGGGAGGGCCAGAGACCCAGTACTTC. The rearrangement links TRBV28 to TRBJ2-5; TRBD2 agrees at 10 bases. The CDR3 spans 14 residues. Per the germline V gene, CDR1 is MDHEN and CDR2 is SYDVKM. V gave up 6 bases and J gave up 4 bases; unmatched junction bases: 5. The complete variable domain, with remaining parts taken from reference TRBV28 and TRBJ2-5, reads DVKVTQSSRYLVKRTGEKVFLECVQDMDHENMFWYRQDPGLGLRLIYFSYDVKMKEKGDIPEGYSVSREKKERFSLILESASTNQTSMYLCASSGAGGPETQYFGPGTRLLVL.